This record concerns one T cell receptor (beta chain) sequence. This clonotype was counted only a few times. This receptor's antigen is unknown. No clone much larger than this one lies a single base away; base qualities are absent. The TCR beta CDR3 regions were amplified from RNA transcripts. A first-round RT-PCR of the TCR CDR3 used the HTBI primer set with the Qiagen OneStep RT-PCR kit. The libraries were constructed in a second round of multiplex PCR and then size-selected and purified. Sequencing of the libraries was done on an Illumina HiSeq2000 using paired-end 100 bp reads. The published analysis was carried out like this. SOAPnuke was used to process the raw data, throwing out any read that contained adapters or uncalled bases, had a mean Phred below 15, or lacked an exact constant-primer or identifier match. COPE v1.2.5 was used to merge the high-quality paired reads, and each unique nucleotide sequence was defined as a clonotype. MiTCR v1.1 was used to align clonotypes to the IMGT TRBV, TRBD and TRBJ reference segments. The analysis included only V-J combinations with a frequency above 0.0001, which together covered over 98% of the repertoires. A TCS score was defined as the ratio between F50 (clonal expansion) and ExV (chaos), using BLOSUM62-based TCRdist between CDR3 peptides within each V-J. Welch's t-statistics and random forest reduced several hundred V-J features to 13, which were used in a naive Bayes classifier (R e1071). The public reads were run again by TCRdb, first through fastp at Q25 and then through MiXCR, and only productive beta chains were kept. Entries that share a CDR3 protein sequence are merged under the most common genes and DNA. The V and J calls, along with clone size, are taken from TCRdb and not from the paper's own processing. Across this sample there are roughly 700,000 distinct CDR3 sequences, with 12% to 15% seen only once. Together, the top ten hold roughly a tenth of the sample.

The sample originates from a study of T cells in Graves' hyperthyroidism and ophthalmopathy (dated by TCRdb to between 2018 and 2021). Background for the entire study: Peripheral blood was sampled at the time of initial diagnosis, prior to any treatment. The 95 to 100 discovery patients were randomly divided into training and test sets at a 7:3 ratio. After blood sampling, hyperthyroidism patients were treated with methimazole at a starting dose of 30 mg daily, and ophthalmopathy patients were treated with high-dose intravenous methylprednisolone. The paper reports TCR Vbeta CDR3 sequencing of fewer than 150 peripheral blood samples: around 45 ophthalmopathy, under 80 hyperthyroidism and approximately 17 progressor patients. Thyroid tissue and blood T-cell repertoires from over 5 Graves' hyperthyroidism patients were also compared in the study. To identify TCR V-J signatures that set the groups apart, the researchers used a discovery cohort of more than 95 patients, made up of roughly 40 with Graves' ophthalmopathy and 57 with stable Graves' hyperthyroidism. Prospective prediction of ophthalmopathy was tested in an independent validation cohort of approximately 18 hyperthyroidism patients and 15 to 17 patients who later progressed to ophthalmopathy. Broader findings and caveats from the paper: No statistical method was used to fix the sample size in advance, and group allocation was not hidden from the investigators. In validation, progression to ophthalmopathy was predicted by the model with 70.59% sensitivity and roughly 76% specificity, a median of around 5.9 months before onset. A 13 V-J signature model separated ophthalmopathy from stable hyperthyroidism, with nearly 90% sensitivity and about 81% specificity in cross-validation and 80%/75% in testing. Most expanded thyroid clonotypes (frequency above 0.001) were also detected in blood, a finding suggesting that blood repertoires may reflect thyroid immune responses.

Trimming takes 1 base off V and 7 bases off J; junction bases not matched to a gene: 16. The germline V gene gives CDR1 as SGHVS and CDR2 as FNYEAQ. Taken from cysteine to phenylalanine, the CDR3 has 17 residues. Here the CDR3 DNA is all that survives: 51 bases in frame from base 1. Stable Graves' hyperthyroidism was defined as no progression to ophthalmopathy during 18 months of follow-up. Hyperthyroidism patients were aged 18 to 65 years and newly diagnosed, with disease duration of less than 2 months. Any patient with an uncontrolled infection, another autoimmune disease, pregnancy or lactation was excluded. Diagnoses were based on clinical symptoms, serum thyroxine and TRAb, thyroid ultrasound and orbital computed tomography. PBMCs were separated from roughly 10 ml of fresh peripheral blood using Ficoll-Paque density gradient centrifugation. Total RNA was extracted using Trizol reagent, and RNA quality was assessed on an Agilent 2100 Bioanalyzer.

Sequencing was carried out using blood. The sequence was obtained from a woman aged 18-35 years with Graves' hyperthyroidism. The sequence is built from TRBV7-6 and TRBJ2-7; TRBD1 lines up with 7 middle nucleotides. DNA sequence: TGTGCCAGCAGCTTAGGCGTTCCCGGGACAGTTATCTCTGAGCAGTACTTC. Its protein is CASSLGVPGTVISEQYF. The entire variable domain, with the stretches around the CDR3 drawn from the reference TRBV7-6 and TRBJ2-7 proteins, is GAGVSQSPRYKVTKRGQDVALRCDPISGHVSLYWYRQALGQGPEFLTYFNYEAQQDKSGLPNDRFSAERPEGSISTLTIQRTEQRDSAMYRCASSLGVPGTVISEQYFGPGTRLTVT.